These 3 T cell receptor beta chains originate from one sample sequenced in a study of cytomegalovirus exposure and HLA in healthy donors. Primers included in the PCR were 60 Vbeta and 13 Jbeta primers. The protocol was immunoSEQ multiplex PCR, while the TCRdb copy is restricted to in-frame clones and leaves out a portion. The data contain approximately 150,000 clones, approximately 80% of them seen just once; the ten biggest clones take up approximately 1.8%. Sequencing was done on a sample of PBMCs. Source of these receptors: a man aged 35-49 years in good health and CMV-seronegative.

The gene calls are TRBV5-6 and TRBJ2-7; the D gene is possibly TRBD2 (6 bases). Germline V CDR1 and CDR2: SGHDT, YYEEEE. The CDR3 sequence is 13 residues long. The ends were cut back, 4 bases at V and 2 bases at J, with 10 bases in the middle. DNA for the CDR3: TGTGCCAGCAGCCAGGGACTTACCTACGAGCAGTACTTC. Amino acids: CASSQGLTYEQYF.

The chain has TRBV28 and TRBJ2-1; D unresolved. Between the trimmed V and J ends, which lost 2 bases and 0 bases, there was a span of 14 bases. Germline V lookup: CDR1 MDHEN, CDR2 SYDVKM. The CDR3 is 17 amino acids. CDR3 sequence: CASSLPSSPGSYNEQFF. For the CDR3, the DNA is TGTGCCAGCAGTTTACCCAGTTCACCGGGCTCCTACAATGAGCAGTTCTTC.

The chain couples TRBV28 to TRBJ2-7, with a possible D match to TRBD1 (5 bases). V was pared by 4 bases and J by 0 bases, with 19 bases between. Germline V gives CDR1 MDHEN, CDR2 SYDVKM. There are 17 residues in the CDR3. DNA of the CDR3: TGTGCCAGCAGTTCCGAAACGACAGCCCTTAGCTCCTACGAGCAGTACTTC. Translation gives CASSSETTALSSYEQYF.